These 4 T cell receptor beta chains were all obtained from the same sample, sequenced in a study of CD8 T cells in Susac syndrome. RNA amounts of roughly 0.5 to 1 ug underwent reverse transcription with random hexamers. One entry per CDR3 protein results from TCRdb running MiXCR on the immunoSEQ multiplex PCR reads. In the table there are 170,000 or so distinct CDR3 sequences, 85% to 95% of which are singletons. The specimen was CD8+ T cells from PBMCs. Receptor source: a human donor with multiple sclerosis.

The rearrangement joins TRBV5-6 to TRBJ2-1; 10 nucleotides match TRBD1. Germline V gene lookup returns CDR1 SGHDT and CDR2 YYEEEE. V lost 7 bases and J lost 14; bases outside the gene matches: 18. The CDR3 is 15 residues long. CDR3 residues: CASRGGTGALDREFF. CDR3 bases: TGTGCCAGCCGGGGCGGGACAGGGGCTCTAGACAGAGAGTTCTTC.

Of note for this clonotype: One junction end does not reproduce the germline sequence, and a read error may be involved. V usage is TRBV2 and J usage is TRBJ2-3, with D unresolved. Looked up from germline, CDR1 is SNHLY and CDR2 is FYNNEI. CDR3 length equals 10 residues. The CDR3 protein is CASSESSVAF. The DNA for the CDR3 is TGTGCCAGCAGTGAAAGTTCTGTCGCCTTT.

The chain recombines TRBV23-1 with TRBJ1-1; D is perhaps TRBD1 (5 bases). TRBV23-1 qualifies as an ORF whose function is uncertain. This CDR3 is built from 19 residues. With 0 bases removed from V and 4 bases from J, the gap between germline ends came to 24 bases. The CDR3 loop is CASSQSPWGRTPGGTEAFF. The CDR3 nucleotides read TGCGCCAGCAGTCAATCGCCCTGGGGCAGAACTCCTGGAGGCACTGAAGCTTTCTTT.

The chain couples TRBV14 to TRBJ2-7, with 9 bases matching TRBD1. Germline V gives CDR1 SGHDN, CDR2 FVKESK. V was pared by 0 bases and J by 3 bases, with 15 bases of the junction left unmatched. The CDR3 spans 19 residues. The CDR3 DNA follows: TGTGCCAGCAGCCAAGATTGGGGGACCGGGACAGGGAGTATCTACGAGCAGTACTTC. Its translation is CASSQDWGTGTGSIYEQYF.